This T cell receptor gamma chain was found in a study of γδ T cells in repeated Plasmodium falciparum infection. Study-level information: Donors had four controlled P. falciparum NF54 infections over roughly 620 days. Each infection was followed by sampling at 21 days, plus baseline and some pre-infection draws.

TCRdb reprocessed the multiplex PCR reads through CATT. The sample has approximately 26,000 gamma-chain clones, approximately 2.9% seen once; the top ten hold 33%. The sample holds many counts of this clone. It differs at one base from a far larger clone, so likely a read error. This CDR3 is also generated by other DNA sequences in the sample. Sequencing was performed on gamma-delta T cells from blood. The TCR originated in a pool of human donors (malaria-infected and uninfected, not separated).

CDR3 region: CALWEVPLELGKKIKVF. The CDR3 nucleotides read TGCGCCTTGTGGGAGGTGCCGTTGGAGTTGGGCAAAAAAATCAAGGTATTT. V is TRGV9 and J is TRGJP. The J gene, missing from TCRdb, was assigned here through DNA to germline matching. Germline V gene data show CDR1 as GITISATS and CDR2 as ISYDGTV (reference sequence). This CDR3 is 17 amino acids long.